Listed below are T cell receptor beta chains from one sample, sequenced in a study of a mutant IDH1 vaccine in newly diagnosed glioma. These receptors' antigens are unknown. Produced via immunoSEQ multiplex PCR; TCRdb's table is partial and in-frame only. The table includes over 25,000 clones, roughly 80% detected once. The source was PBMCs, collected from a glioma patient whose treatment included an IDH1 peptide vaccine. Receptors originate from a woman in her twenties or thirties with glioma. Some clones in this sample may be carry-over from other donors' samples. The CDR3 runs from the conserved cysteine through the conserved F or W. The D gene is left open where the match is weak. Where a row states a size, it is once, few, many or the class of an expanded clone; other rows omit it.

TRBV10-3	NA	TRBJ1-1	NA	CAISDRNTEAFF	TGTGCCATCAGTGATAGGAACACTGAAGCTTTCTTT
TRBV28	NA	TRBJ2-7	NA	CASSLGGHRGLAQEQYF	TGTGCCAGCAGTTTGGGGGGCCACAGGGGCCTGGCTCAAGAGCAGTACTTC
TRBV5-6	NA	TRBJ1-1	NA	CASSLGRRMNTKAFF	TGTGCCAGCAGCTTGGGACGCCGAATGAACACTAAAGCTTTCTTT
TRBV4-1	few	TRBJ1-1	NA	CASRQSGDTEAFF	TGCGCCAGCAGACAGTCTGGGGACACTGAAGCTTTCTTT
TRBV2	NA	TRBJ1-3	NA	CASDRKGEGGNTIYF	TGTGCCAGTGATCGGAAGGGAGAGGGTGGAAACACCATATATTTT
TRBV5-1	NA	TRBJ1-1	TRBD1	CASSHGQASRNTEAFF	TGCGCCAGCAGCCACGGACAGGCCTCGAGGAACACTGAAGCTTTCTTT
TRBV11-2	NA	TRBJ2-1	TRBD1	CASSLGDRGNYNEQFF	TGTGCCAGCAGCTTAGGGGACAGGGGGAACTACAATGAGCAGTTCTTC
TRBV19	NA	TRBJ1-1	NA	CASSPAGGEAFF	TGTGCCAGTAGCCCTGCGGGTGGTGAAGCTTTCTTT
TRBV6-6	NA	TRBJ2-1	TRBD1	CASSWGQYNEQFF	TGTGCCAGCAGTTGGGGACAGTACAATGAGCAGTTCTTC
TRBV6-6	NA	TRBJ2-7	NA	CASEGAYEQYF	TGTGCCAGCGAGGGGGCCTACGAGCAGTACTTC
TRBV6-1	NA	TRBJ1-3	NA	CASRGRIGNTIYF	TGTGCCAGCAGGGGACGGATCGGAAACACCATATATTTT
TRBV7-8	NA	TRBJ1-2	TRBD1	CASSLRDRVRGYTF	TGTGCCAGCAGCTTACGGGACAGGGTGCGTGGCTACACCTTC
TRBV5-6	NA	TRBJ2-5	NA	CASSLAGVSLETQYF	TGTGCCAGCAGCTTGGCCGGGGTCTCGTTAGAGACCCAGTACTTC
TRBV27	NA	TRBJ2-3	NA	CASSFLRGGPDTQYF	TGTGCCAGCAGTTTCTTAAGGGGGGGTCCAGATACGCAGTATTTT
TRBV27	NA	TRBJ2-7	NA	CASSWTVLRSYEQYF	TGTGCCAGCAGCTGGACTGTCCTAAGGTCCTACGAGCAGTACTTC
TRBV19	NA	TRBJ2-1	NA	CASSPSYGRQFF	TGTGCCAGTAGTCCCTCTTATGGCAGGCAGTTCTTC
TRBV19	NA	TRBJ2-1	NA	CASSEDTGDYNEQFF	TGTGCCAGTAGTGAGGACACGGGGGACTACAATGAGCAGTTCTTC
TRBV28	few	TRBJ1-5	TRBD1	CASSLFLDRASNQPQHF	TGTGCCAGCAGTTTATTCCTCGACAGGGCTAGCAATCAGCCCCAGCATTTT
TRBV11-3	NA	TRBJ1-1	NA	CASSYTGHTEAFF	TGTGCCAGCAGTTATACAGGGCACACTGAAGCTTTCTTT
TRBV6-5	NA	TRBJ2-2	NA	CASRSGQNTGELFF	TGTGCCAGCAGATCCGGACAGAACACCGGGGAGCTGTTTTTT
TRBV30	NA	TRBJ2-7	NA	CAWNDGRSYEQYF	TGTGCCTGGAATGACGGACGTTCCTACGAGCAGTACTTC
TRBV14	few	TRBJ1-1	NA	CASSHATSRRPTEAFF	TGTGCCAGCAGCCATGCAACGTCGCGGAGACCGACTGAAGCTTTCTTT
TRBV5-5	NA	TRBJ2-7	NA	CASSGWTEYEQYF	TGTGCCAGCAGCGGATGGACAGAGTACGAGCAGTACTTC
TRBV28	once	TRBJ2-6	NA	CASSPTSAGANVLTF	TGTGCCAGCAGTCCTACGAGCGCTGGGGCCAACGTCCTGACTTTC
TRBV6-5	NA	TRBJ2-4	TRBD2	CASSYSLGGNIQYF	TGTGCCAGCAGTTACTCGCTGGGGGGGAACATTCAGTACTTC
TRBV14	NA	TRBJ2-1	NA	CASSRAWGTEQFF	TGTGCCAGCAGCCGGGCGTGGGGGACAGAGCAGTTCTTC